Below are 10 T cell receptor beta chains sequenced from a single sample in a study of T cell clones after liver transplantation. Sequencing used immunoSEQ multiplex PCR; TCRdb keeps in-frame clones, though not all of them. Altogether over a thousand clones are present, over 25% being singletons, with the ten largest covering approximately 20%. Antigens of these TCRs are unknown. TCRbeta sequences of proliferating CFSE-low MLR cells were labeled alloreactive. What was sequenced was CD8+ T cells from PBMCs cultured with third-party cells. These TCRs come from a human patient who received a liver transplant. The graft donor may have contributed some T cells.

In this sample, this clone is large (0.1 to 1%). This sequence joins TRBV19 and TRBJ2-7; 9 bases align to TRBD1. This CDR3 comprises 14 residues. The germline gives CDR1 LNHDA, CDR2 SQIVND (reference sequence). V dropped 5 bases and J dropped 3; count of bases not matched to a gene: 5. In DNA, the CDR3 is TGTGCCAGTAGTTCAGGGACAGGGAACTACGAGCAGTACTTC. This encodes CASSSGTGNYEQYF.

This clone counts as large. This rearrangement joins TRBV19 to TRBJ1-5; no definite D call. This CDR3 contains 14 residues. The ends were cut back, 5 bases at V and 2 bases at J, with 10 bases in the middle. Germline CDR1 and CDR2: LNHDA and SQIVND (reference sequence). The CDR3, as DNA: TGTGCCAGTAGTGATGGTTATGGCAATCAGCCCCAGCATTTT. It translates to CASSDGYGNQPQHF.

The rearrangement links TRBV4-3 to TRBJ2-1; D call uncertain. Trimming stripped 1 base from V and 0 bases from J, with 7 bases between. The germline gives CDR1 LGHNA, CDR2 YSLEER. This CDR3 contains 15 residues. The CDR3 loop reads CASSQGLSSYNEQFF. In DNA form, the CDR3 reads TGCGCCAGCAGCCAAGGATTGAGCTCCTACAATGAGCAGTTCTTC.

Points on this clone: One junction end does not reproduce the germline sequence, and a read error may be involved. The chain has TRBV5-4 and TRBJ2-2; D possibly corresponds to TRBD2 (5 bases). Germline values: CDR1 SGHNT, CDR2 YYREEE (reference sequence). The length of the CDR3 is 15 residues. DNA for the CDR3: TGTGCCAGCAGCTACGGACGGGATGACACCGGGGAGCGGTTTTTT. It codes for CASSYGRDDTGERFF.

This chain connects TRBV7-2 to TRBJ2-5; 8 nucleotides align to TRBD1. CDR3 size: 13 residues. From germline, CDR1 is SGHTA and CDR2 FQGNSA. With 10 bases clipped from V and 5 bases from J, the junction kept 9 bases outside the gene matches. CDR3 coding DNA: TGTGCCACAAAGGCAGGGGGCATCGAGACCCAGTACTTC. Translated: CATKAGGIETQYF.

In the case of this clone: A read error likely explains this, since a far larger clone differs by one base. The same CDR3 also results from other DNA sequences found in this sample. The V and J genes are TRBV5-2 and TRBJ1-1; the D call TRBD1 from the table was never checked on the DNA. TRBV5-2 is shown as a pseudogene. This CDR3 contains 15 residues. The CDR3 sequence is CASSQDGSGGTEAFF. For the CDR3, the DNA is TGTGCCAGCAGCCAAGATGGGTCAGGGGGGACTGAAGCTTTCTTT.

This clone was recorded a few times. CDR3 loop: CASSYSSNQPQHF. The CDR3 coding sequence is TGTGCCAGCAGTTACAGTAGCAATCAGCCCCAGCATTTT. The gene calls are TRBV6-6 and TRBJ1-5; D is undetermined. With 2 bases removed from V and 0 bases from J, the gap between germline ends came to 2 bases. CDR3 length: 13 residues. Germline V gene lookup returns CDR1 MNHNY and CDR2 SVGAGI (reference sequence).

The chain carries TRBV7-9 and TRBJ2-3; 9 bases align to TRBD2. V was pared by 8 bases and J by 1 base, with 4 bases of the junction left unmatched. From germline, CDR1 is SEHNR and CDR2 FQNEAQ (reference sequence). This CDR3 is built from 14 residues. The CDR3 is CASYRLAGTDTQYF. For the CDR3, the DNA is TGTGCCAGCTATAGACTAGCGGGCACAGATACGCAGTATTTT.

The gene calls are TRBV13 and TRBJ2-1, with 7 nucleotides matching TRBD2. Losses at the gene ends were 5 bases for V and 9 bases for J; bases not matched to a gene: 13. Germline lookup yields CDR1 PRHDT and CDR2 FYEKMQ (reference sequence). This CDR3 is built from 15 residues. In DNA form, the CDR3 reads TGTGCCAGCAGCCGTACTAGCGAGAGGGCGAGTGAGCAGTTCTTC. The encoded protein is CASSRTSERASEQFF. The whole variable domain, remainder taken from reference TRBV13 and TRBJ2-1, is AAGVIQSPRHLIKEKRETATLKCYPIPRHDTVYWYQQGPGQDPQFLISFYEKMQSDKGSIPDRFSAQQFSDYHSELNMSSLELGDSALYFCASSRTSERASEQFFGPGTRLTVL.

The table lists this clone with a few counts. This chain uses TRBV11-2 with TRBJ2-1, with D possibly being TRBD2 (6 bases). Trimming removed 1 base at V and 9 bases at J, with 10 bases between. The CDR3 loop spans 13 amino acids. The V gene's germline CDR1 is SGHAT and CDR2 FQNNGV. The DNA for the CDR3 is TGTGCCAGCAGCTTAGGCGGGACCGTTGAGCAGTTCTTC. The encoded protein is CASSLGGTVEQFF.